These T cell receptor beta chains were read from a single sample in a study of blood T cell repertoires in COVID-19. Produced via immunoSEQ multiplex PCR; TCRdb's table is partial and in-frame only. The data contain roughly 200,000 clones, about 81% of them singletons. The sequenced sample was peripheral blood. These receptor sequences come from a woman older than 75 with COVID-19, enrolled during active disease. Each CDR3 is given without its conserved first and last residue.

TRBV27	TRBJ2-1	ASSLVADRGWNEQF
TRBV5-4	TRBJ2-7	ASSVGGPSSYEQY
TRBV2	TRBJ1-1	ASNPQGEGTEAF
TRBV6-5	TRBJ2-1	ASSYRLAGTVEQF
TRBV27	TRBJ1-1	ASSRSRDRGAGTEAF
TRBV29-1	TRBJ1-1	SVGTGVSTEAF
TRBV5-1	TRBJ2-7	ASSLGVAVLSYEQY
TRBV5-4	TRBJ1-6	ASSAGTGHNSPLH
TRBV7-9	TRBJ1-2	ASSLDRDYGYT
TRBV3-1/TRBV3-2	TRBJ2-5	ASSQGLAGQETQY
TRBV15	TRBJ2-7	ATSVGTLTPYEQY
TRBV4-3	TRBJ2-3	ASSQEGRAIIDTQY
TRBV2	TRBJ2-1	ASSEMGGAYNEQF
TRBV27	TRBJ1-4	ASSLLGAAGEKLF
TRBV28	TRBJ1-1	ASSLRGQLNTEAF
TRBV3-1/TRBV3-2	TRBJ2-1	ASRRHRGEQF
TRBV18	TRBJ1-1	ASSPAVNTEAF
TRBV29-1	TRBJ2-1	SVSVGNNEQF
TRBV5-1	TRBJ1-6	ASSLDSPRNSPLH
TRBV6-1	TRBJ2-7	ASSERRERVREQY
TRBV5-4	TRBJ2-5	ASSFRDTRETQY
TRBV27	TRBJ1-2	ASLGKGPYGYT
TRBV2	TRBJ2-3	ASSRRTSGRGSTDTQY
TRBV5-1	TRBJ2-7	ASSLTRSYEQY
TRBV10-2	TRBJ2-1	ASSQTSGGAGEQF
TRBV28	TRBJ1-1	ASGPTGTGGVAF
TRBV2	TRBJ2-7	ASSIYEQY
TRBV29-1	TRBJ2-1	SADRGLVNEQF